One T cell receptor beta chain is described in this entry. This clonotype was picked up many times. Its specific antigen is unknown. It has no much larger one-base neighbor in the sample; base qualities were not kept. Library creation used PCR. Sequencing instrument: NextSeq 500. Preparation of bulk TCR libraries followed a previously described approach, with the TCR primers listed in Table S5. Total RNA was purified with the Qiagen AllPrep DNA/RNA kit. Reads from multiple sequencing runs of the same library were pooled before analysis. As for the original processing: Reads were retained only if their TCR constant sequence matched exactly, and those retained reads were trimmed to 150 nt and grouped according to their 12-nt molecular barcodes. Reads inside each barcode group were sub-clustered using a 15% Levenshtein threshold, and a quality-weighted consensus sequence was constructed for each RNA molecule. Non-functional sequences were filtered out, along with any lower-count sequence sitting one edit away from another sequence. Based on a fit of two negative binomial distributions, barcode sub-clusters having less than 20% of the maximum read count were discarded. The public reads were quality trimmed at Q25 with fastp and then assembled into clones with MiXCR by TCRdb, keeping productive beta chains. Rows with one shared CDR3 protein collapse into an entry with the most common genes and DNA. The V and J calls here are based on TCRdb, not the publication. For this sample the table gives around 300,000 distinct CDR3 sequences, of which roughly 24% were detected only once. The top ten clonotypes cover approximately 0.74% of the sample.

This record comes from a study of molecular identifiers for immune sequencing clone quantification (dated 2018 in TCRdb). General notes on the study: For a replicate experiment, RNA from approximately 20,000 or 100,000 naive CD8 T cells was divided into five aliquots, and four of the five aliquots were sequenced. The study was a methods study using CD8 T cells to benchmark molecular-identifier clustering-based TCR repertoire sequencing (MIDCIRS) and TCR RNA copy counting.

Reading from cysteine to phenylalanine, the CDR3 counts 17 amino acids. The only DNA kept is the CDR3, 51 bases in frame from the first base. Libraries of naive CD8 T cells were generated from roughly 20,000 to 1,000,000 sorted cells, with 10%, 30% or 50% of the purified RNA used. Naive CD8 T cells were FACS-sorted as CD8+CD4-CCR7+CD45RA+ on a BD FACSAria II into RLT Plus buffer. To test detection sensitivity, Jurkat RNA equal to 9 to 10 TCR copies was added to samples of about 20,000-1,000,000 naive CD8 T cells. CD8 T cells were enriched using RosetteSep CD8+ T Cell Enrichment Cocktail and Ficoll-Paque, and the enriched cells then underwent ACK red cell lysis. The paper's findings and limits, for the study overall: Modeling gave about three recovered TCR RNA copies per cell versus approximately 11 by digital PCR, implying about 30% capture efficiency. Identical TCR molecules sharing a barcode could cause highly expanded clone sizes to be underestimated. The naive libraries included spiked-in Jurkat TCR RNA (around 10 copies' worth), and this RNA is not part of the donor repertoire. Spiked-in Jurkat TCR RNA equal to a single cell's worth was reported to be detectable even within 1,200,000 naive CD8 T cells. In CMV-specific effector cells, over 99% of molecules were held by clones above 20 RNA copies, whereas under 1% of molecules were held by such clones in naive cells. When barcode sub-clustering was left out, chimeric consensus sequences inflated TCR diversity, with chimeras reaching as high as 47%.

The sample comprised naive CD8+ T cells from blood, with Jurkat cell RNA spiked in. The cell subset or site label on this specimen signifies: FACS-sorted CD8+CD4-CCR7+CD45RA+ naive T cells. The sequence is built from TRBV21-1 and TRBJ2-4; TRBD1 is taken as the D call from the table, unchecked against the DNA. TRBV21-1 is marked as a pseudogene. This TCR was sampled from a human donor in good health. Some libraries in this study had Jurkat cell RNA spiked in. The CDR3 is CASSKGAGGFAKNIQYF. The sequenced DNA is TGTGCCAGCAGCAAAGGAGCAGGGGGCTTTGCCAAAAACATTCAGTACTTC.